This T cell receptor beta chain is from a study of cytomegalovirus exposure and HLA in healthy donors. Study-wide points: Published work reported that the classifier diagnosed cytomegalovirus status with high specificity and sensitivity.

Donors came from a validation cohort of fewer than 150 subjects, distinct from the first 666-subject cohort. Measured with immunoSEQ multiplex PCR; TCRdb has only the in-frame clones, and not every one. The sample lists 150,000 to 200,000 clones, less than 90% occurring once. To note about this clone: Its antigen is still unknown.

This receptor was identified in a woman in her twenties or thirties in good health and CMV-seronegative. The material sequenced was PBMCs.

CDR3 in DNA: TGTGCCAGCAGCTTAATTCGCGTCAGCTCCTACAATGAGCAGTTCTTC. Protein product: CASSLIRVSSYNEQFF. The chain carries TRBV7-9 and TRBJ2-1; D uncertain. Trimming took 2 bases from V and 0 from J, leaving 11 bases between them. There are 16 residues in the CDR3. Germline CDR1 and CDR2: SEHNR and FQNEAQ (reference sequence).